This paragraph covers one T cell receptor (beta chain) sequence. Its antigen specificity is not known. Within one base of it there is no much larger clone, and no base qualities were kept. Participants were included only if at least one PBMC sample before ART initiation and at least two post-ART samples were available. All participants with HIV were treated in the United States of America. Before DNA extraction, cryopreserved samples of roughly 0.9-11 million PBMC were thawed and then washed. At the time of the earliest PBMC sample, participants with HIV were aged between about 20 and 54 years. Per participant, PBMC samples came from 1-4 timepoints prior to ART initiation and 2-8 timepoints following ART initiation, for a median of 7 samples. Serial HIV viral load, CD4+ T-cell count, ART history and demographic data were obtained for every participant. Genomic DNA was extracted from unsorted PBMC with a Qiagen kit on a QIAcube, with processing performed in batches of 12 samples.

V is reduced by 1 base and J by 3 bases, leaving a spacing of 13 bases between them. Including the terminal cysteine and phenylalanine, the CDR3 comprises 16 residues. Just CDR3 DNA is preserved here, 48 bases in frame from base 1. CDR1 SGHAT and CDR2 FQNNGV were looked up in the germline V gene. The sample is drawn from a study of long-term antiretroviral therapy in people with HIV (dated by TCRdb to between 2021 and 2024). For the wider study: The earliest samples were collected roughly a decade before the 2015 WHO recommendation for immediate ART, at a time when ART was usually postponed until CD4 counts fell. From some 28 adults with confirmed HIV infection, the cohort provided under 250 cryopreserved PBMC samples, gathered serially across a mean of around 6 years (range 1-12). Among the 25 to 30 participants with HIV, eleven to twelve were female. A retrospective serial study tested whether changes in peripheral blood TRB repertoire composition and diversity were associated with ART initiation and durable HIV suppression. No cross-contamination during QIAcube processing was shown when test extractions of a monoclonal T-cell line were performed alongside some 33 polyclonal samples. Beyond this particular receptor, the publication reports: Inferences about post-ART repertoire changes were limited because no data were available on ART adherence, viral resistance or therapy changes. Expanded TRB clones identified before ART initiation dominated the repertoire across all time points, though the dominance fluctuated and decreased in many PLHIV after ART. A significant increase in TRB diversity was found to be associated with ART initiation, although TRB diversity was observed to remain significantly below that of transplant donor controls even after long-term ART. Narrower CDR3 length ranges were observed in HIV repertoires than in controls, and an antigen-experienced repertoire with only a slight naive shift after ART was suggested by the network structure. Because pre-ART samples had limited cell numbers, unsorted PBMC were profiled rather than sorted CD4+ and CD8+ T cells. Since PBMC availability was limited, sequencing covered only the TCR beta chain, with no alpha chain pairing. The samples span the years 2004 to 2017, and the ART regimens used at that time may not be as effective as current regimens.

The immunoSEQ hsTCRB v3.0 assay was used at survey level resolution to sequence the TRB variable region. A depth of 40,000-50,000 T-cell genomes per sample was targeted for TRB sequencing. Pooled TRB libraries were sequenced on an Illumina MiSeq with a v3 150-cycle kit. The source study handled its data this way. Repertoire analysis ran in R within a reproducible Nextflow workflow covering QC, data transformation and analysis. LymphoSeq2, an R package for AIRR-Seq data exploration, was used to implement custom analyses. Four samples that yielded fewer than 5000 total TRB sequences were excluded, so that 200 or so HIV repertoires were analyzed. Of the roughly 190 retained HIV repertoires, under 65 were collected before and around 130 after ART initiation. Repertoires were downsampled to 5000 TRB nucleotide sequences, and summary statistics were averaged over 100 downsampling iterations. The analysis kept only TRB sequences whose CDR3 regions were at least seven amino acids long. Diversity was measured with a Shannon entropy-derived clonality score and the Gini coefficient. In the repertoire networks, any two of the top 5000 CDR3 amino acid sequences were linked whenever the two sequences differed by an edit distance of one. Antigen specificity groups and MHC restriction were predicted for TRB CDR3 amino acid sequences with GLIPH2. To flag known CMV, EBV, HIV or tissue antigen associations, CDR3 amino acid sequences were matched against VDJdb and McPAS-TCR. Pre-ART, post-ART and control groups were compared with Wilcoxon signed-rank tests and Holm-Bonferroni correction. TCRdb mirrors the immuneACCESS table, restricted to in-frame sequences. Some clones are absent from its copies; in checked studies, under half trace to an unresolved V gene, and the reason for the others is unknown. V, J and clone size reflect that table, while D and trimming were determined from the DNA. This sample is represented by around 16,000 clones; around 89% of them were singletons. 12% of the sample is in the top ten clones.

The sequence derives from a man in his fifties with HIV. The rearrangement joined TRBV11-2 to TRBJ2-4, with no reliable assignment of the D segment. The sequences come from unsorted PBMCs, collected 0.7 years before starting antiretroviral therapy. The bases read TGTGCCAGCAGCTTAGGTGGTGAGGTCAGCAAAAACATTCAGTACTTC. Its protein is CASSLGGEVSKNIQYF.